This T cell receptor (beta chain) comes out of a study of neurological immune-mediated disorders. It was by 5'RACE with 10-nucleotide random UMIs that the cDNA was made. TCRdb reprocessed the 5' RACE reads with MiXCR, giving one entry per CDR3 protein. The table shows around 16,000 distinct CDR3 sequences, with 3% to 3.5% occurring only once. This clonotype rates as medium-sized. The study built sorted libraries from 1 million CD4+ or CD8+ T cells. The CDR3 loop spans 15 amino acids. Trimming stripped 2 bases from V and 0 bases from J, with 9 bases between. CDR1 and CDR2 from the germline V gene are MRHNA and SNTAGT.

This chain uses TRBV6-4 with TRBJ2-3; no reliable D call. Sequencing was performed on CD8+ T cells from blood. This sequence originates from a woman in her thirties or forties in good health. The CDR3 spells CASSDAADSTDTQYF. CDR3 in DNA: TGTGCCAGCAGTGACGCGGCAGACAGCACAGATACGCAGTATTTT.